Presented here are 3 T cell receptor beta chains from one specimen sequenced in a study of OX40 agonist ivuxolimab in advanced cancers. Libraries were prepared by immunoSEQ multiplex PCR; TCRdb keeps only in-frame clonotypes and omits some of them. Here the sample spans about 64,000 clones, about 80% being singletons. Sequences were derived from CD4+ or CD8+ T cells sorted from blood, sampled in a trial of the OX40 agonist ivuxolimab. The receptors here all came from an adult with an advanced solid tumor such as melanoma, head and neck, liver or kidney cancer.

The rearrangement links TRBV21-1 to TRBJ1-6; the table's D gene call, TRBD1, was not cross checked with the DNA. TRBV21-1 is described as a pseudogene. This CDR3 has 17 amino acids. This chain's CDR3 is CASSNWDRGSYNSPLHF. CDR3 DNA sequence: TGTGCCAGCAGCAACTGGGACAGGGGATCCTATAATTCACCCCTCCACTTT.

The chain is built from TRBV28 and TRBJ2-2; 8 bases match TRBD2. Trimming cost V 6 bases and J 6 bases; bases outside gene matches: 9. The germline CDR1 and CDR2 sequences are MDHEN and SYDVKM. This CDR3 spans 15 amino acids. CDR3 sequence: CASRIQGLGSGELFF. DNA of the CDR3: TGTGCCAGCAGAATTCAGGGACTAGGGTCCGGGGAGCTGTTTTTT.

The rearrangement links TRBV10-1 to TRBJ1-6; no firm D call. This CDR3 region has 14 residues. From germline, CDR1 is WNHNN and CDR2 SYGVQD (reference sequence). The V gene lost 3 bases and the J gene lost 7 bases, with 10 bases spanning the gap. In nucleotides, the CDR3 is TGCGCCAGCAGTGATCCTGGGGTGAATTCACCCCTCCACTTT. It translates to CASSDPGVNSPLHF.